The rows below give T cell receptor beta chains drawn from one sample of a study of identical twins. In TCRdb, the 5' RACE reads were re-called with MiXCR into one record per CDR3 protein. The sample gives hundreds of thousands of distinct CDR3 sequences, 8% to 9% of which show up once; roughly 0.9% is in the top ten. A further study also used this sample, focusing on yellow fever vaccine responses in identical twins.

The specimen sequenced was PBMCs. The source of these receptors is a woman aged 18-29 years in good health. Both conserved end residues are part of each CDR3. Each record gives: J gene, V gene, CDR3 protein.

J: TRBJ2-3; V: TRBV7-2; CDR3: CASTKTPGGVSTDTQYF
J: TRBJ2-1; V: TRBV20-1; CDR3: CSASPGGRHNEQFF
J: TRBJ2-7; V: TRBV6-5; CDR3: CASSSQGLPYEQYF
J: TRBJ1-1; V: TRBV4-3; CDR3: CASSQDHYDTNTEAFF
J: TRBJ2-2; V: TRBV11-1; CDR3: CASSPYGGRDTGELFF
J: TRBJ2-1; V: TRBV5-6; CDR3: CASSGYTGTSVPNEQFF
J: TRBJ2-1; V: TRBV7-8; CDR3: CASSLVWYEQFF
J: TRBJ2-5; V: TRBV27; CDR3: CASSLSLRGRETQYF
J: TRBJ1-3; V: TRBV7-9; CDR3: CAAMTGSSYGNTIYF
J: TRBJ2-1; V: TRBV12-3/TRBV12-4; CDR3: CAIPAGGTYLGEQFF
J: TRBJ2-1; V: TRBV29-1; CDR3: CSVEGQALRGNEQFF
J: TRBJ2-7; V: TRBV28; CDR3: CASSPGGGVSYEQYF
J: TRBJ2-1; V: TRBV29-1; CDR3: CSARPRRGEQFF
J: TRBJ1-2; V: TRBV2; CDR3: CASSAWDRGQGYTF
J: TRBJ1-5; V: TRBV5-6; CDR3: CASGLGPGQPQHF
J: TRBJ2-2; V: TRBV12-5; CDR3: CASGLRLAGSNTGELFF
J: TRBJ1-1; V: TRBV10-3; CDR3: CAIGKNTEAFF
J: TRBJ2-3; V: TRBV20-1; CDR3: CSASTTSGGNTQYF
J: TRBJ2-7; V: TRBV11-2; CDR3: CASSLTLRQGDYEQYF
J: TRBJ1-1; V: TRBV7-2; CDR3: CASSPRGGEAFF
J: TRBJ2-7; V: TRBV4-3; CDR3: CASSQLRQAYEQYF
J: TRBJ2-2; V: TRBV7-9; CDR3: CASSPGDVNTGELFFF
J: TRBJ2-2; V: TRBV12-5; CDR3: CASGQTSGWNTGELFF
J: TRBJ1-5; V: TRBV7-9; CDR3: CASSLNGDSQPQHF
J: TRBJ2-5; V: TRBV5-1; CDR3: CASSLATGQRGGETQYF
J: TRBJ2-1; V: TRBV25-1; CDR3: CASSANQGGSGYNEQFF
J: TRBJ2-3; V: TRBV5-1; CDR3: CASSLRTGTDTQYF
J: TRBJ2-1; V: TRBV9; CDR3: CASRPGAGGAAHNEQFF
J: TRBJ2-3; V: TRBV5-1; CDR3: CASSSDGLHTDTQYF
J: TRBJ2-5; V: TRBV10-3; CDR3: CAISESSWETQYF
J: TRBJ1-5; V: TRBV24-1; CDR3: CATSADYSNQPQHF
J: TRBJ2-7; V: TRBV28; CDR3: CASSFKGLPNEQYF
J: TRBJ2-1; V: TRBV30; CDR3: CAWSPKGIDEQFF
J: TRBJ2-1; V: TRBV5-1; CDR3: CASSLGLVNNEQFF
J: TRBJ1-6; V: TRBV19; CDR3: CASKIRGSYNSPLHF
J: TRBJ1-2; V: TRBV20-1; CDR3: CSAPGGQGAIYGYTF
J: TRBJ2-7; V: TRBV7-2; CDR3: CASSSSEYEQYF
J: TRBJ2-4; V: TRBV12-3/TRBV12-4; CDR3: CASSLQGGAKNIQYF
J: TRBJ2-5; V: TRBV18; CDR3: CASSSSRTRGETQYF
J: TRBJ2-7; V: TRBV20-1; CDR3: CSARKGRATGNEQYF
J: TRBJ2-5; V: TRBV11-3; CDR3: CASSESYRDRDKTQYF
J: TRBJ1-1; V: TRBV29-1; CDR3: CSVDTQGSYTEAFF
J: TRBJ2-3; V: TRBV5-6; CDR3: CASSHSRLDWTDTQYF
J: TRBJ2-3; V: TRBV10-2; CDR3: CASSDRRDSYADTQYF
J: TRBJ1-1; V: TRBV15; CDR3: CATSRDGSAAEAFF
J: TRBJ1-1; V: TRBV5-1; CDR3: CASSSGGVNTEAFF
J: TRBJ2-7; V: TRBV20-1; CDR3: CSASSDRGLTYEQYF
J: TRBJ2-3; V: TRBV7-2; CDR3: CASSPNGGKIDTQYF
J: TRBJ2-7; V: TRBV27; CDR3: CAIKALGRDGYEQYF
J: TRBJ2-3; V: TRBV20-1; CDR3: CSALAGITDTQYF
J: TRBJ2-7; V: TRBV14; CDR3: CASSGTGTYEQYF
J: TRBJ2-1; V: TRBV30; CDR3: CAWSKNPLTGRTYNEQFF
J: TRBJ2-7; V: TRBV20-1; CDR3: CSATLASGFYEQYF
J: TRBJ2-2; V: TRBV6-2/TRBV6-3; CDR3: CASRASGGGTGELFF